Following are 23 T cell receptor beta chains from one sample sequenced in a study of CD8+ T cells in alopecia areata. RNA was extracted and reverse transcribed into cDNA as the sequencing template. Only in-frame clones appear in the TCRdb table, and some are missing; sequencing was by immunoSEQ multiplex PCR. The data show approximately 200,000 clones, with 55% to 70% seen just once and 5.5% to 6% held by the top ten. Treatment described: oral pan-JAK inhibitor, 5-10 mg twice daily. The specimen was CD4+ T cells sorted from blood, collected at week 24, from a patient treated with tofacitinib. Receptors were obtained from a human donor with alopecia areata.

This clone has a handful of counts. The CDR3 DNA reads as TGTGCCAGCAGCTACGGGACATCAGGGGAAGAGACCCAGTACTTC. It is translated as CASSYGTSGEETQYF. The rearrangement uses TRBV5-4 and TRBJ2-5; a weak D match, TRBD1 (6 bases). The CDR3 extends over 15 amino acids. Per germline, CDR1 SGHNT and CDR2 YYREEE (reference sequence). V dropped 3 bases and J dropped 3 bases, with 15 bases sitting between them.

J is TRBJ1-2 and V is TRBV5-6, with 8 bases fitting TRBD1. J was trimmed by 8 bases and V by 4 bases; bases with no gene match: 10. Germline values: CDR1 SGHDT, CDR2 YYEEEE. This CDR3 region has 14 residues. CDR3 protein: CASSLTGTGGGYTF. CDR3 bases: TGTGCCAGCAGCCTAACAGGGACAGGTGGCGGCTACACCTTC.

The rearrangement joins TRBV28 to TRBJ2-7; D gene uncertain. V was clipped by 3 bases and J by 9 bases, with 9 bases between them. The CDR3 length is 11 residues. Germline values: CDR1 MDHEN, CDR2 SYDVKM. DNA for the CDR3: TGTGCCAGCAGTTTTATGCGGTGGCAGTACTTC. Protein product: CASSFMRWQYF.

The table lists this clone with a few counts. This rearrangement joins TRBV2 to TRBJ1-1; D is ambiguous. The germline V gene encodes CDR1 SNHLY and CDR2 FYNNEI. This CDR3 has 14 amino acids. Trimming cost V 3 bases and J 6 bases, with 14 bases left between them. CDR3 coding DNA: TGTGCCAGCAGTGACAGTAGGGCTGAATCTGAAGCTTTCTTT. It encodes CASSDSRAESEAFF.

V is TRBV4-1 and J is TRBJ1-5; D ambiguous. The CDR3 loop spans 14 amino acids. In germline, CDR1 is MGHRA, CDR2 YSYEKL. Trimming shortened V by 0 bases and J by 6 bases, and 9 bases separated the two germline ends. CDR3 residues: CASSQDPRVQPQHF. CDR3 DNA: TGCGCCAGCAGCCAAGATCCGAGGGTTCAGCCCCAGCATTTT.

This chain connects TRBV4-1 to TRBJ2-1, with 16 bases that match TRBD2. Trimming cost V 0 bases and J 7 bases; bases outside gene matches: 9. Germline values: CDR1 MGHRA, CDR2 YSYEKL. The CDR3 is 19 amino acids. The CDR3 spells CASSQDPTLGLAGGNEQFF. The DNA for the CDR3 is TGCGCCAGCAGCCAAGACCCCACCCTGGGACTAGCGGGAGGGAATGAGCAGTTCTTC.

CDR3 loop: CASSRTGKEQYF. CDR3 DNA sequence: TGTGCCAGCAGCCGAACAGGGAAAGAGCAGTACTTC. The chain couples TRBV25-1 to TRBJ2-7; tentatively, D is TRBD1 (6 bases). V shed 6 bases and J shed 7 bases, with 13 bases lying between them. Germline V gene data show CDR1 as MGHDK and CDR2 as SYGVNS. The CDR3 consists of 12 residues.

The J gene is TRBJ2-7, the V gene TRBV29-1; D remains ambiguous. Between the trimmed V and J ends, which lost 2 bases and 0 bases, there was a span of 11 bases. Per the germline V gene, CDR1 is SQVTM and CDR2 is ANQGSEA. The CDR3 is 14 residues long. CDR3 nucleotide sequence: TGCAGCGTTGAAAGCACCCCAGTCTCCTACGAGCAGTACTTC. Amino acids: CSVESTPVSYEQYF.

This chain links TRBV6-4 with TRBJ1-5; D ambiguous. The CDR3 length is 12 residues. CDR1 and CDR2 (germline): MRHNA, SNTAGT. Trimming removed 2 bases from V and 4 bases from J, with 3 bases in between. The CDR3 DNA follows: TGTGCCAGCAGTGACGGTAATCAGCCCCAGCATTTT. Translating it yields CASSDGNQPQHF.

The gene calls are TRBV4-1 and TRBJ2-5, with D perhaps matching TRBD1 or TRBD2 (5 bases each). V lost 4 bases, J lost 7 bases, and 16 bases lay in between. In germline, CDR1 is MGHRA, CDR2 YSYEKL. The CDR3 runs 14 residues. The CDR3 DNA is TGCGCCAGCAGCCCCTTTGTTGGGACGGGGACCCAGTACTTC. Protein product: CASSPFVGTGTQYF.

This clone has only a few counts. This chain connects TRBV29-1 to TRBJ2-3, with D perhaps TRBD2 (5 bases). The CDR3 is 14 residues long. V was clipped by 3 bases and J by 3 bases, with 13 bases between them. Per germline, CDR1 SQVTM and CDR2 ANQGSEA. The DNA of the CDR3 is TGCAGCGTTGAGGCCCCACAGCGGACAGATACGCAGTATTTT. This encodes CSVEAPQRTDTQYF.

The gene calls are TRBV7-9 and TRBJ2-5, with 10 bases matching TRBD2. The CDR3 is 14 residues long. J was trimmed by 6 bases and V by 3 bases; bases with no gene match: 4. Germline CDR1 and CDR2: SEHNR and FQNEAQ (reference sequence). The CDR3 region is CASSLATSGKTQYF. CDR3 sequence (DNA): TGTGCCAGCAGCTTGGCAACTAGCGGGAAGACCCAGTACTTC.

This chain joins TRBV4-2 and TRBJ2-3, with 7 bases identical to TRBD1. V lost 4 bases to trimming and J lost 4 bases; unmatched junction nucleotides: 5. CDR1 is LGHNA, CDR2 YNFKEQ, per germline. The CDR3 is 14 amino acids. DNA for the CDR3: TGTGCCAGCAGCCCCAGACAGGGAGCAGATACGCAGTATTTT. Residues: CASSPRQGADTQYF.

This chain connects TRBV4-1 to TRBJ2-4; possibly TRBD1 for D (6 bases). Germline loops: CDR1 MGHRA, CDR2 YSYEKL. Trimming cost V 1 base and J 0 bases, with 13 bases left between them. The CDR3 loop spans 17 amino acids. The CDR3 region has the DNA TGCGCCAGCAGCCAAGGCGACAGGTTATTAGCCAAAAACATTCAGTACTTC. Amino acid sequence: CASSQGDRLLAKNIQYF.

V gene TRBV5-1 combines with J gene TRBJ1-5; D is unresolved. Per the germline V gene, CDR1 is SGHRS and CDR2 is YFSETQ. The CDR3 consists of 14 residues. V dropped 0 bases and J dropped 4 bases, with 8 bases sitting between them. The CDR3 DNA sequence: TGCGCCAGCAGCTTGGATGCGGGAAATCAGCCCCAGCATTTT. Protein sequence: CASSLDAGNQPQHF.

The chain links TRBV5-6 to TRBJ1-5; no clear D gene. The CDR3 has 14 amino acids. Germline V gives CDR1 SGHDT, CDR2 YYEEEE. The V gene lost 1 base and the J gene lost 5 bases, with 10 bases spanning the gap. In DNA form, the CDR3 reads TGTGCCAGCAGCTTGAGAGGGAGGCATCAGCCCCAGCATTTT. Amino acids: CASSLRGRHQPQHF.

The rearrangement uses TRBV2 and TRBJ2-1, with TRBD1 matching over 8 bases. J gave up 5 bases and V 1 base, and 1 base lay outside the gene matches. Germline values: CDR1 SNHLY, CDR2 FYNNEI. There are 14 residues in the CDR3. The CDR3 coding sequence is TGTGCCAGCAGTGAAGGGACAGGGAACAATGAGCAGTTCTTC. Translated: CASSEGTGNNEQFF.

CDR3 DNA: TGTGCCTGGAGTGTACAGGGGGAGCCCCAGCATTTT. Its protein product is CAWSVQGEPQHF. This chain links TRBV30 with TRBJ1-5, with 8 bases aligning to TRBD1. Germline-derived CDR1 and CDR2 are GTSNPN and SVGIG (reference sequence). The CDR3 runs 12 residues. The J segment lost 8 bases and the V segment lost 0 bases, leaving 0 bases of the junction unmatched. The complete variable domain, with remaining parts taken from reference TRBV30 and TRBJ1-5, reads SQTIHQWPATLVQPVGSPLSLECTVEGTSNPNLYWYRQAAGRGLQLLFYSVGIGQISSEVPQNLSASRPQDRQFILSSKKLLLSDSGFYLCAWSVQGEPQHFGDGTRLSIL.

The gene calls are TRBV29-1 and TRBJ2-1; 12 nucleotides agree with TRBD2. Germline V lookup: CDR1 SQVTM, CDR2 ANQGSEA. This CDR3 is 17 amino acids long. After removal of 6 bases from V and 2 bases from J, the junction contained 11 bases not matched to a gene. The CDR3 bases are TGCAGCGTCGCACCAGGGACTAGCGGGCCGCCCTACAATGAGCAGTTCTTC. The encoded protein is CSVAPGTSGPPYNEQFF.

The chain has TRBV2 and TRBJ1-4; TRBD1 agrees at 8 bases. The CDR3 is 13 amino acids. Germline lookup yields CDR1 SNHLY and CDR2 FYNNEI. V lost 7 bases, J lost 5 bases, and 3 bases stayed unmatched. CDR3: CASTRGPNEKLFF. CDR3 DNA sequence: TGTGCCAGCACCAGGGGGCCCAATGAAAAACTGTTTTTT.

CDR3: CAWSRFYEQYF. Written as DNA, the CDR3 is TGTGCCTGGAGTAGATTCTACGAGCAGTACTTC. J is TRBJ2-7 and V is TRBV30; no definite D call. Trimming shortened V by 2 bases and J by 3 bases, and 5 bases separated the two germline ends. Per the germline V gene, CDR1 is GTSNPN and CDR2 is SVGIG (reference sequence). CDR3 length: 11 residues.

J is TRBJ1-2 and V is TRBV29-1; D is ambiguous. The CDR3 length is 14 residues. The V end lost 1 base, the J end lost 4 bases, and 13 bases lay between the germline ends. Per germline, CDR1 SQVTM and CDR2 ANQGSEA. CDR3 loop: CSVEAYGRTYGYTF. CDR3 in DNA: TGCAGCGTTGAAGCTTACGGACGGACCTATGGCTACACCTTC.

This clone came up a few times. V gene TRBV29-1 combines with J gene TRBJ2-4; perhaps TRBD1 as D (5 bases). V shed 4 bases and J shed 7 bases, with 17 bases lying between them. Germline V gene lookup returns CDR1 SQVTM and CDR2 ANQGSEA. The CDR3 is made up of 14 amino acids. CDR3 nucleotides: TGCAGCGTTGCTTCTCCAGGGCACCCGAACATTCAGTACTTC. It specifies CSVASPGHPNIQYF. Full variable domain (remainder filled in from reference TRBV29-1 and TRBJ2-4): SAVISQKPSRDICQRGTSLTIQCQVDSQVTMMFWYRQQPGQSLTLIATANQGSEATYESGFVIDKFPISRPNLTFSTLTVSNMSPEDSSIYLCSVASPGHPNIQYFGAGTRLSVL.